This T cell receptor (beta chain) emerged from a study of blood T cell repertoires in COVID-19. At the level of the study: The United States, Italy and Spain were the sources of the acute and convalescent COVID-19 samples. The cDNA or gDNA used as material had been derived from T cells, B-cell-depleted T cells, or PBMCs.

Enrolment of Seattle patients took place during active infection, and they were followed longitudinally. Study processing details: Scientists estimated how many nucleated cells there were by amplifying reference gene primers. Profiled with immunoSEQ multiplex PCR; TCRdb holds only in-frame clones, not every one. V and J calls and clone size are copied from that table; D and trimming were computed from the DNA. The sample records about 410,000 clones, over 75% being singletons. The CDR3 runs to 14 residues. CDR1 LNHNV and CDR2 YYDKDF come from the germline V gene (reference sequence). With 3 bases removed from V and 5 bases from J, the gap between germline ends came to 10 bases.

V usage is TRBV15 and J usage is TRBJ1-4, with D perhaps matching TRBD1 (5 bases). The sequence came from a woman in her forties with COVID-19, enrolled during active disease. The sequenced material came from peripheral blood. The CDR3 here is CATSRGGWNEKLFF. The CDR3 DNA reads TGTGCCACCAGCAGGGGGGGTTGGAATGAAAAACTGTTTTTT.